The 32 T cell receptor beta chains in this list originate from one sample, sequenced in a study of T cell repertoires in cytomegalovirus infection. TCRdb reanalysed the reads using MiXCR and keeps one entry per CDR3 protein. The sample lists 550,000 to 850,000 distinct CDR3 sequences; about 30% were seen once. These TCRs' antigens remain unknown. The sample was cultured PBMCs, taken from culture after CMV antigen stimulation. These receptors all stem from a human donor in good health (CMV status not recorded). Some clones in this sample may be carry-over from other donors' samples.

With regard to this clonotype: Because the CDR3 is missing its conserved closing phenylalanine or tryptophan, this is likely a read error. The CDR3 protein is CASSLNPRGSSYEQYS. The CDR3 DNA reads TGTGCCAGCAGCTTAAACCCCCGGGGGAGTTCCTACGAGCAGTACTCC. The chain combines TRBV11-2 with TRBJ2-7, with a tentative D call TRBD2 (6 bases). This CDR3 comprises 16 residues. Trimming took 2 bases from V and 1 from J, leaving 15 bases between them. Germline loops: CDR1 SGHAT, CDR2 FQNNGV.

The genes are TRBV12-3 or TRBV12-4 and TRBJ1-1; D call uncertain. V lost 10 bases and J 1 base, leaving 16 bases between the germline ends. The CDR3 loop spans 14 amino acids. The CDR3, as DNA: TGTGCCAACTCAAATGGGGTTTCGAACACTGAAGCTTTCTTT. This gives the protein CANSNGVSNTEAFF.

The rearrangement uses TRBV7-2 and TRBJ1-1; the match to TRBD1 covers 10 bases. This CDR3 has 14 amino acids. V was clipped by 5 bases and J by 4 bases; unmatched bases: 4. CDR1 and CDR2 from the germline V gene are SGHTA and FQGNSA. The CDR3 sequence: CASSARTGGTEAFF. The CDR3 region has the DNA TGTGCCAGCAGCGCAAGGACAGGGGGCACTGAAGCTTTCTTT.

The chain couples TRBV20-1 to TRBJ2-2; TRBD1 matches at 10 bases. The germline CDR1 and CDR2 sequences are DFQATT and SNEGSKA (reference sequence). Unmatched junction bases numbered 3, after V lost 7 bases and J lost 4 bases. The CDR3 totals 13 residues. CDR3 nucleotides: TGCAGTGGGCGACAGGGGGCCACCGGGGAGCTGTTTTTT. Translated: CSGRQGATGELFF.

The V gene is TRBV27, the J gene TRBJ1-4; D is unresolved. The V gene's germline CDR1 is MNHEY and CDR2 SMNVEV (reference sequence). The length of the CDR3 is 16 residues. Trimming stripped 7 bases from V and 4 bases from J, with 19 bases between. CDR3 bases: TGTGCCAGCAAATCTGGGCCATCCAGCCGTAATGAAAAACTGTTTTTT. Protein sequence: CASKSGPSSRNEKLFF.

This clonotype was recorded many times. The V call is TRBV7-2, the J call TRBJ1-1; D might be TRBD1 (5 bases). Trimming pared 3 bases from V and 6 bases from J, leaving 14 bases between. The CDR3 extends over 14 amino acids. Germline CDR1 SGHTA, CDR2 FQGNSA. CDR3 DNA: TGTGCCAGCAGCTTCGAAGCGACAGTTGCTGAAGCTTTCTTT. This gives the protein CASSFEATVAEAFF.

This clonotype was seen more than once but under ten times. The chain couples TRBV28 to TRBJ1-1, with D hard to call. The V gene lost 4 bases and the J gene lost 6 bases, with 12 bases spanning the gap. Germline V gene lookup returns CDR1 MDHEN and CDR2 SYDVKM. The CDR3 sequence is 13 residues long. CDR3 nucleotide sequence: TGTGCCAGCAGTTCCCTCGAAAGGCCTGAAGCTTTCTTT. It is translated as CASSSLERPEAFF.

The CDR3 reads CASSKAIARSSYNEQFF. The DNA of the CDR3 is TGTGCCAGCAGCAAAGCTATTGCCAGAAGCTCCTACAATGAGCAGTTCTTC. The gene calls are TRBV7-8 and TRBJ2-1; D remains unclear. The CDR3 extends over 17 amino acids. Trimming removed 5 bases from V and 0 bases from J, with 17 bases in between. The germline gives CDR1 SGHVS, CDR2 FQNEAQ.

The chain is built from TRBV27 and TRBJ2-7; D is perhaps TRBD2 (6 bases). The CDR3 totals 14 residues. CDR1 and CDR2 from the germline V gene are MNHEY and SMNVEV (reference sequence). With 5 bases removed from V and 3 bases from J, the gap between germline ends came to 14 bases. CDR3 bases: TGTGCCAGCAGTCGGAAAGGGGAGGACTACGAGCAGTACTTC. It codes for CASSRKGEDYEQYF.

This clonotype was seen only a few times. The chain recombines TRBV2 with TRBJ2-5, with 7 bases fitting TRBD1. The junction had 4 bases not matched to a gene; V was cut back by 4 bases and J by 5 bases. The germline V gene has CDR1 SNHLY and CDR2 FYNNEI. There are 13 residues in the CDR3. In nucleotides, the CDR3 is TGTGCCAGCAGTGCGGAACAGGGGGAGACCCAGTACTTC. It yields the protein CASSAEQGETQYF.

This sequence joins TRBV27 and TRBJ2-7; D is unclear. This CDR3 spans 10 amino acids. V was cut by 7 bases and J by 3 bases, with 4 bases left in between. Germline CDR1 reads MNHEY; CDR2 reads SMNVEV (reference sequence). For the CDR3, the DNA is TGTGCCAGCAACTACTACGAGCAGTACTTC. Protein sequence: CASNYYEQYF.

This chain links TRBV4-1 with TRBJ2-2; D is unresolved. V was pared by 4 bases and J by 6 bases, with 12 bases between. The germline gives CDR1 MGHRA, CDR2 YSYEKL. This CDR3 comprises 14 residues. CDR3 nucleotide sequence: TGCGCCAGCAGCCCCTACTATTACCCCGGGGAGCTGTTTTTT. Translation: CASSPYYYPGELFF.

The count of this clonotype is one. A much larger clone sits a single nucleotide away, making a read error possible. The rearrangement joins TRBV11-2 to TRBJ2-7; 7 bases align to TRBD2. Germline V gene sequence: CDR1 SGHAT, CDR2 FQNNGV. The CDR3 has 16 amino acids. In DNA, the CDR3 is TGTACCAGCAGCTTAGTTAGCGGGCCCTCCTCCTACGAGCAGTACTTC. Its protein product is CTSSLVSGPSSYEQYF.

This clonotype was detected only a few times. This chain connects TRBV28 to TRBJ2-5; 8 nucleotides line up with TRBD2. Germline lookup yields CDR1 MDHEN and CDR2 SYDVKM. CDR3 length equals 15 residues. With 5 bases clipped from V and 2 bases from J, the junction kept 7 bases outside the gene matches. The CDR3 loop reads CASSPGGDTQETQYF. The CDR3 coding sequence is TGTGCCAGCAGTCCGGGGGGGGACACTCAAGAGACCCAGTACTTC.

The table lists this clonotype with a few counts. The chain is built from TRBV10-3 and TRBJ1-6, with TRBD1 identical over 7 bases. V was clipped by 11 bases and J by 8 bases; unmatched bases: 12. Per germline, CDR1 ENHRY and CDR2 SYGVKD. This CDR3 comprises 14 residues. The CDR3 is CAGGQADRDSPLHF. In nucleotides, the CDR3 is TGTGCCGGAGGACAGGCCGATCGGGATTCACCCCTCCACTTT.

The CDR3 DNA reads as TGTGCCAGCAGTTTTGGGGCCGGGACAGCCTACAATGAGCAGTTCTTC. It is translated as CASSFGAGTAYNEQFF. The chain is built from TRBV12-3 or TRBV12-4 and TRBJ2-1; 7 bases fit TRBD1. With V trimmed by 3 bases and J by 2 bases, 7 bases remained unmatched. CDR3 length equals 16 residues.

This clonotype has only a few counts. The chain employs TRBV11-3 and TRBJ2-1; 11 nucleotides line up with TRBD2. J was trimmed by 4 bases and V by 5 bases; bases with no gene match: 10. The length of the CDR3 is 17 residues. From germline, CDR1 is SGHNT and CDR2 YENEEA. CDR3 sequence: CASSRSSGGPTYNEQFF. The CDR3 DNA reads as TGTGCCAGCAGCCGCTCTAGCGGGGGGCCAACTTACAATGAGCAGTTCTTC.

The rearrangement links TRBV19 to TRBJ2-7; TRBD2 might be the D (6 bases). The germline V gene has CDR1 LNHDA and CDR2 SQIVND (reference sequence). This CDR3 comprises 17 residues. Trimming removed 6 bases from V and 1 base from J, with 22 bases in between. CDR3 coding DNA: TGTGCCAGTAGACAGGATGGGAGGAGACGGGGATCCTACGAGCAGTACTTC. It encodes CASRQDGRRRGSYEQYF.

The sample holds one count of this clonotype. This rearrangement joins TRBV5-5 to TRBJ2-5; tentative D call: TRBD1 (6 bases). CDR3 size: 14 residues. The germline gives CDR1 SGHKS, CDR2 YYEKEE (reference sequence). The ends were cut back, 4 bases at V and 2 bases at J, with 12 bases in the middle. The CDR3: CASSLGQFQETQYF. The CDR3 DNA reads as TGTGCCAGCAGCCTCGGACAGTTTCAAGAGACCCAGTACTTC. Full variable domain (outside the CDR3, taken from reference TRBV5-5 and TRBJ2-5): DAGVTQSPTHLIKTRGQQVTLRCSPISGHKSVSWYQQVLGQGPQFIFQYYEKEERGRGNFPDRFSARQFPNYSSELNVNALLLGDSALYLCASSLGQFQETQYFGPGTRLLVL.

V and J are TRBV6-6 and TRBJ2-1; 11 bases are shared with TRBD2. The CDR3 is made up of 16 amino acids. The V gene's germline CDR1 is MNHNY and CDR2 SVGAGI (reference sequence). V lost 5 bases, J lost 10 bases, and 13 bases stayed unmatched. As DNA, the CDR3 is TGTGCCAGCAGTGTCCTAGCGGGAGGCCCCAAATCGGAGCAGTTCTTC. Residues: CASSVLAGGPKSEQFF.

There are a few counts of this clonotype. The chain has TRBV5-6 and TRBJ1-1; D ambiguous. Germline V gene sequence: CDR1 SGHDT, CDR2 YYEEEE. V was cut by 1 base and J by 1 base, with 14 bases left in between. The length of the CDR3 is 16 residues. This CDR3 is CASSLRFGGRNTEAFF. The CDR3 region has the DNA TGTGCCAGCAGCTTGAGGTTCGGCGGGAGGAACACTGAAGCTTTCTTT.

This clonotype appeared a single time. The rearrangement uses TRBV2 and TRBJ1-5; perhaps TRBD1 as D (5 bases). Deletions cut 5 bases from V and 3 bases from J, with 14 bases between. Germline CDR1 reads SNHLY; CDR2 reads FYNNEI. The CDR3 sequence is 15 residues long. CDR3 DNA: TGTGCCAGCAGTAAGGAGGGGACGGCCAATCAGCCCCAGCATTTT. Encoded protein: CASSKEGTANQPQHF.

This rearrangement joins TRBV12-3 or TRBV12-4 to TRBJ2-1; perhaps TRBD1 as D (6 bases). CDR3 length: 16 amino acids. The germline V and J ends were trimmed by 5 bases and 2 bases, with 16 bases remaining between them. CDR3 coding DNA: TGTGCCAGCAGTCCCCGTGGACAGACCCCCTACAATGAGCAGTTCTTC. Protein: CASSPRGQTPYNEQFF.

The V call is TRBV6-8, the J call TRBJ1-1; TRBD1 might be the D (5 bases). Germline loops: CDR1 MNHGY, CDR2 SAAAGT. V lost 4 bases and J lost 4, with 13 bases in between. The CDR3 runs 14 residues. CDR3: CASSSAGELTEAFF. Here the CDR3 DNA reads TGTGCCAGCAGTTCCGCGGGGGAACTCACTGAAGCTTTCTTT.

The chain combines TRBV28 with TRBJ1-1, with D tentatively TRBD1 (5 bases). The V end lost 1 base, the J end lost 3 bases, and 12 bases lay between the germline ends. Germline V gives CDR1 MDHEN, CDR2 SYDVKM. The CDR3 runs 15 residues. The CDR3 bases are TGTGCCAGCAGTTTATATGGCAGGGAAGACACTGAAGCTTTCTTT. It encodes CASSLYGREDTEAFF. Together with reference TRBV28 and TRBJ1-1, the CDR3 gives the full variable domain: DVKVTQSSRYLVKRTGEKVFLECVQDMDHENMFWYRQDPGLGLRLIYFSYDVKMKEKGDIPEGYSVSREKKERFSLILESASTNQTSMYLCASSLYGREDTEAFFGQGTRLTVV.

The rearrangement uses TRBV6-5 and TRBJ2-5, with D perhaps TRBD2 (5 bases). In germline, CDR1 is MNHEY, CDR2 SVGAGI. The CDR3 extends over 12 amino acids. V gave up 8 bases and J gave up 3 bases, with 10 bases separating them. CDR3: CASGRGKETQYF. The CDR3 nucleotides read TGTGCCAGCGGAAGAGGGAAAGAGACCCAGTACTTC.

This clonotype was counted a few times. At one end, the junction sequence differs from germline, possibly due to a read error. This chain links TRBV4-1 with TRBJ2-5; a weak D match, TRBD1 (5 bases). CDR3 length: 15 amino acids. Germline assignment: CDR1 MGHRA and CDR2 YSYEKL. CDR3 amino acids: CASSPGHPRGETQYF. The CDR3 nucleotides are TGTGCCAGCAGCCCTGGACACCCACGTGGGGAGACCCAGTACTTC.

The genes are TRBV7-2 and TRBJ2-1; D is ambiguous. The CDR3 extends over 15 amino acids. The V and J ends lost 1 base and 9 bases respectively, with 16 bases between them. The germline gives CDR1 SGHTA, CDR2 FQGNSA. CDR3 amino acids: CASSLDPYRAGEQFF. DNA for the CDR3: TGTGCCAGCAGCTTAGACCCGTATCGGGCCGGTGAGCAGTTCTTC.

This clonotype was counted a few times. The genes are TRBV7-6 and TRBJ2-2; D is undetermined. Germline V gives CDR1 SGHVS, CDR2 FNYEAQ. The length of the CDR3 is 14 residues. V lost 4 bases, J lost 5 bases, and 11 bases lay in between. This CDR3 is CASSYPRRTGELFF. The DNA of the CDR3 is TGTGCCAGCAGCTACCCGCGAAGAACCGGGGAGCTGTTTTTT. Together with reference TRBV7-6 and TRBJ2-2, the CDR3 gives the full variable domain: GAGVSQSPRYKVTKRGQDVALRCDPISGHVSLYWYRQALGQGPEFLTYFNYEAQQDKSGLPNDRFSAERPEGSISTLTIQRTEQRDSAMYRCASSYPRRTGELFFGEGSRLTVL.

The chain recombines TRBV27 with TRBJ1-2; possibly TRBD1 for D (6 bases). V lost 3 bases and J 7 bases, leaving 21 bases between the germline ends. The CDR3 is 16 amino acids. Germline lookup yields CDR1 MNHEY and CDR2 SMNVEV (reference sequence). Here the CDR3 reads CASSLGAGRYWSGYTF. The CDR3 DNA is TGTGCCAGCAGTTTGGGGGCAGGGAGATATTGGAGTGGCTACACCTTC.

The sample holds a few counts of this clonotype. This sequence joins TRBV11-2 and TRBJ2-5; D perhaps matches TRBD1 (6 bases). V lost 6 bases and J 5 bases, leaving 19 bases between the germline ends. The V gene's germline CDR1 is SGHAT and CDR2 FQNNGV. The CDR3 consists of 15 residues. CDR3 sequence reads: CASRARGTTQETQYF. CDR3 sequence (DNA): TGTGCCAGCAGAGCTAGGGGGACCACACAGGAGACCCAGTACTTC.

This clonotype was counted at least ten times. V is TRBV7-6 and J is TRBJ2-3; no reliable D call. The V gene's germline CDR1 is SGHVS and CDR2 FNYEAQ. CDR3 length: 14 residues. V lost 2 bases and J lost 1, with 7 bases in between. This chain's CDR3 is CASSLLRGTDTQYF. In nucleotides, the CDR3 is TGTGCCAGCAGCTTACTGCGCGGCACAGATACGCAGTATTTT.